This T cell receptor beta chain was sequenced in a study of blood T cell repertoires in COVID-19. Study at large: The origin of the acute and convalescent COVID-19 samples was the United States, Italy and Spain.

Measured with immunoSEQ multiplex PCR; TCRdb has only the in-frame clones, and not every one. The sample records under 300,000 clones, around 86% being singletons. Participants came from some 23 US areas, aged roughly 18 to 89 years. This TCR came from a woman in her forties with acute COVID-19. Sequencing was carried out using PBMCs or T cells enriched from blood (not recorded which).

CDR3 loop: CASSQVSLAVRNEQFF. CDR3 DNA sequence: TGTGCCAGCAGCCAAGTTTCCTTAGCGGTACGCAATGAGCAGTTCTTC. The V call is TRBV3-1 (or the pseudogene TRBV3-2), the J call TRBJ2-1, with TRBD2 as a possible D gene (6 bases). V was trimmed by 1 base and J by 6 bases, leaving 16 bases between them. CDR1 and CDR2 from the germline V gene are LGHDT and YNNKEL (reference sequence). This CDR3 comprises 16 residues.